These 23 T cell receptor beta chains came from one sample sequenced in a study of blood T cell repertoires in COVID-19. Assay used: immunoSEQ multiplex PCR; TCRdb lists only in-frame clones, some missing. The repertoire holds around 120,000 clones, with about 80% as singletons. Sequencing input: peripheral blood. The source of these receptors is a man aged 70-80 years with active or convalescent COVID-19.

By proportion, this clone is medium-sized. This sequence joins TRBV5-4 and TRBJ1-2, with a possible D match to TRBD1 (5 bases). The CDR3 is 15 residues long. CDR1 is SGHNT and CDR2 is YYREEE in the germline V gene (reference sequence). V was trimmed by 0 bases and J by 4 bases, leaving 13 bases between them. The CDR3 protein is CASSLESGGVYGYTF. DNA of the CDR3: TGTGCCAGCAGCTTGGAGTCGGGAGGGGTCTATGGCTACACCTTC.

This sequence joins TRBV19 and TRBJ2-5; maybe TRBD1 (5 bases). This CDR3 region has 13 residues. The germline V gene has CDR1 LNHDA and CDR2 SQIVND (reference sequence). V was cut by 5 bases and J by 4 bases, with 11 bases left in between. CDR3: CASSPRDAETQYF. CDR3 in DNA: TGTGCCAGTAGTCCCAGGGATGCAGAGACCCAGTACTTC.

J is TRBJ1-5 and V is TRBV30, with TRBD1 identical over 10 bases. Germline V gives CDR1 GTSNPN, CDR2 SVGIG (reference sequence). This CDR3 has 15 amino acids. Germline trimming cut 2 bases from V and 4 bases from J; bases unmatched to any gene: 5. DNA for the CDR3: TGTGCCTGGAGTCACAAGGGACAGGGGAATCAGCCCCAGCATTTT. It codes for CAWSHKGQGNQPQHF.

The chain recombines TRBV4-3 with TRBJ1-2; the match to TRBD1 covers 7 bases. Trimming took 3 bases from V and 2 from J; bases not matched to a gene: 3. The CDR3 totals 14 residues. Germline V gene lookup returns CDR1 LGHNA and CDR2 YSLEER. CDR3: CASSQRQGNYGYTF. In DNA form, the CDR3 reads TGCGCCAGCAGCCAGAGACAGGGCAACTATGGCTACACCTTC.

The genes are TRBV9 and TRBJ1-2; D ambiguous. The CDR3 loop spans 13 amino acids. Trimming stripped 0 bases from V and 3 bases from J, with 6 bases between. Germline CDR1 is SGDLS and CDR2 is YYNGEE. The CDR3 reads CASSVGQDYGYTF. CDR3 coding DNA: TGTGCCAGCAGCGTAGGACAAGACTATGGCTACACCTTC.

The CDR3 DNA reads as TGTGCCAGCAGTAGACAGGTTAACACTGAAGCTTTCTTT. Its translation: CASSRQVNTEAFF. The chain links TRBV5-4 to TRBJ1-1, with a possible D match to TRBD1 (6 bases). CDR3 length: 13 residues. The V end lost 5 bases, the J end lost 2 bases, and 10 bases lay between the germline ends. Per the germline V gene, CDR1 is SGHNT and CDR2 is YYREEE (reference sequence).

This clone was seen more than once but under ten times. The genes are TRBV24-1 and TRBJ2-1; 7 nucleotides align to TRBD2. Germline V gene data show CDR1 as KGHDR and CDR2 as SFDVKD. The trim removed 0 bases at V and 7 bases at J, leaving 11 bases unmatched. The CDR3 has 17 amino acids. This CDR3 reads CATSDLQAGAGWNEQFF. In DNA form, the CDR3 reads TGTGCCACCAGTGATTTGCAGGCGGGAGCGGGTTGGAATGAGCAGTTCTTC.

The chain uses TRBV9 and TRBJ1-5, with TRBD1 matching 8 bases. The junction had 6 bases not matched to a gene; V was cut back by 3 bases and J by 4 bases. The CDR3 sequence is 15 residues long. Germline V lookup: CDR1 SGDLS, CDR2 YYNGEE. The chain's CDR3 is CASSGDRSGNQPQHF. The CDR3, as DNA: TGTGCCAGCAGCGGGGACAGGAGCGGGAATCAGCCCCAGCATTTT.

The V and J genes are TRBV19 and TRBJ2-3; 8 bases are shared with TRBD2. The germline V gene encodes CDR1 LNHDA and CDR2 SQIVND (reference sequence). With V trimmed by 4 bases and J by 5 bases, 11 bases remained unmatched. The CDR3 has 16 residues. CDR3 residues: CASSTYSGVPGDTQYF. The CDR3 DNA follows: TGTGCCAGTAGTACCTATAGCGGGGTACCTGGAGATACGCAGTATTTT.

This chain uses TRBV6-5 with TRBJ1-1, with a possible D match to TRBD1 (5 bases). The V end lost 5 bases, the J end lost 3 bases, and 16 bases lay between the germline ends. The CDR3 contains 15 residues. Germline CDR1 is MNHEY and CDR2 is SVGAGI. As DNA, the CDR3 is TGTGCCAGCAGTAGCCCGGGAGGAGGGGACACTGAAGCTTTCTTT. This sequence encodes CASSSPGGGDTEAFF.

This clone appeared a single time. CDR3 coding DNA: TGTGCCAGTAGTAGGGGGACAGGGGGGCAGCCCCAGCATTTT. This translates into CASSRGTGGQPQHF. J is TRBJ1-5 and V is TRBV19, with 11 bases aligning to TRBD1. The CDR3 is made up of 14 amino acids. J gave up 7 bases and V 4 bases, and 3 bases lay outside the gene matches. Germline V gene sequence: CDR1 LNHDA, CDR2 SQIVND (reference sequence).

The chain links TRBV7-9 to TRBJ2-7; D unresolved. The V gene lost 5 bases and the J gene lost 0 bases, with 8 bases spanning the gap. This CDR3 has 13 residues. Germline V gene data show CDR1 as SEHNR and CDR2 as FQNEAQ (reference sequence). The CDR3 DNA sequence: TGTGCCAGCAGCCTCCCACACTCCTACGAGCAGTACTTC. It codes for CASSLPHSYEQYF.

This sequence joins TRBV20-1 and TRBJ2-5; tentative D call: TRBD1 (5 bases). The CDR3 runs 11 residues. Per germline, CDR1 DFQATT and CDR2 SNEGSKA (reference sequence). V lost 6 bases and J 9 bases, leaving 14 bases between the germline ends. The CDR3 protein is CSARHRMAQYF. For the CDR3, the DNA is TGCAGTGCCAGACACAGGATGGCCCAGTACTTC.

The chain links TRBV6-4 to TRBJ1-1; no clear D. Trimming stripped 9 bases from V and 3 bases from J, with 14 bases between. Germline V gene data show CDR1 as MRHNA and CDR2 as SNTAGT. The CDR3 sequence is 13 residues long. The CDR3 sequence is CASSKERDTEAFF. CDR3 in DNA: TGTGCCAGTTCAAAAGAACGGGACACTGAAGCTTTCTTT.

The V and J genes are TRBV7-2 and TRBJ1-2, with a possible D match to TRBD1 (5 bases). This CDR3 is built from 15 residues. V lost 0 bases to trimming and J lost 3 bases, with 11 bases between them. Germline V CDR1 and CDR2: SGHTA, FQGNSA. CDR3 nucleotides: TGTGCCAGCAGCTTAGCAAAGGACACCTACTATGGCTACACCTTC. Amino acids: CASSLAKDTYYGYTF.

The chain employs TRBV2 and TRBJ1-1; D is unresolved. This CDR3 spans 12 amino acids. The germline gives CDR1 SNHLY, CDR2 FYNNEI. V dropped 0 bases and J dropped 11 bases, with 10 bases sitting between them. CDR3 amino acids: CASSEAQSGAFF. DNA for the CDR3: TGTGCCAGCAGTGAAGCGCAGTCGGGGGCTTTCTTT.

This chain uses TRBV4-1 with TRBJ2-3, with TRBD2 matching over 7 bases. V gave up 1 base and J gave up 4 bases; unmatched junction bases: 8. Germline loops: CDR1 MGHRA, CDR2 YSYEKL. The CDR3 is 16 amino acids. CDR3 region: CASSQVGRASADTQYF. The CDR3 DNA sequence: TGCGCCAGCAGCCAAGTAGGGAGGGCCTCCGCAGATACGCAGTATTTT.

Remarks on this clone: The identical CDR3 is also encoded by other nucleotide sequences in the sample. The chain carries TRBV2 and TRBJ2-5; TRBD1 matches at 8 bases. V was pared by 6 bases and J by 4 bases, with 4 bases of the junction left unmatched. This CDR3 has 13 residues. Germline CDR1 reads SNHLY; CDR2 reads FYNNEI. The CDR3: CASRTGQGETQYF. The CDR3 DNA reads TGTGCCAGCAGGACAGGACAGGGAGAGACCCAGTACTTC.

The chain couples TRBV7-9 to TRBJ1-2, with TRBD1 matching over 7 bases. Germline V gene data show CDR1 as SEHNR and CDR2 as FQNEAQ (reference sequence). This CDR3 region has 13 residues. Germline trimming cut 4 bases from V and 2 bases from J; bases unmatched to any gene: 1. CDR3 coding DNA: TGTGCCAGCAGCTCGGGACAGAACTATGGCTACACCTTC. The encoded protein is CASSSGQNYGYTF.

V and J are TRBV6-1 and TRBJ1-2; TRBD1 matches at 8 bases. The CDR3 runs to 14 residues. V lost 2 bases to trimming and J lost 5 bases; unmatched junction nucleotides: 4. Germline CDR1 is MNHNS and CDR2 is SASEGT. The CDR3 here is CASSERGTGYGYTF. The CDR3 DNA follows: TGTGCCAGCAGTGAAAGGGGGACAGGTTATGGCTACACCTTC.

The chain couples TRBV3-1 (or the pseudogene TRBV3-2) to TRBJ1-6; 11 bases agree with TRBD1. V lost 3 bases to trimming and J lost 6 bases; unmatched junction nucleotides: 1. The CDR3 extends over 15 amino acids. Germline CDR1 LGHDT, CDR2 YNNKEL (reference sequence). CDR3 DNA: TGTGCCAGCAGCCAGGGGACAGGGGGTAATTCACCCCTCCACTTT. Translating gives CASSQGTGGNSPLHF.

This chain joins TRBV5-6 and TRBJ2-1, with 9 bases lining up with TRBD2. V trimming: 6 bases; J trimming: 16 bases; junction bases outside the gene matches: 14. CDR3 length: 13 amino acids. Germline loops: CDR1 SGHDT, CDR2 YYEEEE. The CDR3 sequence is CASTPGHSGGHFF. The CDR3 coding sequence is TGTGCCAGCACCCCGGGCCATAGCGGGGGCCACTTCTTC.

The chain joins TRBV6-5 to TRBJ1-5; a possible D gene is TRBD1 (5 bases). Germline assignment: CDR1 MNHEY and CDR2 SVGAGI. This CDR3 has 13 residues. V was pared by 6 bases and J by 3 bases, with 9 bases between. CDR3 in amino acids: CASSGHNNQPQHF. The CDR3 DNA is TGTGCCAGCAGCGGACACAACAATCAGCCCCAGCATTTT.